A selection of T cell receptor beta chains follows, all from one sample in a study of blood T cell repertoires in COVID-19. The table came from immunoSEQ multiplex PCR; TCRdb's copy has only in-frame clones and leaves some out. This table holds around 170,000 clones, 65% to 90% found once. The sample taken for sequencing was peripheral blood. These receptors all come from a man aged 50 to 59 with active or convalescent COVID-19. The CDR3 runs from the conserved cysteine through the conserved F or W.

v_gene	j_gene	CDR3aa
TRBV6-5	TRBJ2-1	CASSLDRFGEQFF
TRBV4-2	TRBJ1-5	CASSQDWGQDSNQPQHF
TRBV3-1/TRBV3-2	TRBJ1-6	CASSQAEGWNSPLHF
TRBV3-1/TRBV3-2	TRBJ1-5	CASSQEAGGAGGRQPQHF
TRBV6-6	TRBJ2-1	CASSPSYNEQFF
TRBV7-2	TRBJ2-3	CASSLARGLFDTDTQYF
TRBV5-1	TRBJ2-4	CASSSQGNIDIQYF
TRBV7-9	TRBJ2-7	CASSSQYEQYF
TRBV24-1	TRBJ1-2	CATSGQGANYGYTF
TRBV11-3	TRBJ2-1	CASSLGERGVLNEQFF
TRBV9	TRBJ1-3	CASSVGLGGNTIYF
TRBV5-5	TRBJ1-6	CASLRSTGQINSPLHF
TRBV7-9	TRBJ1-2	CASSPQGQANYGYTF
TRBV6-5	TRBJ2-1	CASAGTGFYNEQFF
TRBV27	TRBJ2-7	CASSPSSYEQYF
TRBV3-1/TRBV3-2	TRBJ2-3	CASSQDLGLAGGTDTQYF
TRBV3-1/TRBV3-2	TRBJ2-1	CASSQESIYNEQFF
TRBV6-5	TRBJ1-5	CASSPNGRDNQPQHF
TRBV3-1/TRBV3-2	TRBJ2-3	CASSRRSRASTDTQYF
TRBV19	TRBJ1-5	CASRSSRGSNQPQHF
TRBV19	TRBJ1-6	CASSSTAGKQLYSPLHF
TRBV7-3	TRBJ1-1	CASSSAGSEAFF
TRBV5-1	TRBJ2-7	CASSREGSSSYEQYF
TRBV29-1	TRBJ2-1	CSVDEVRSYNEQFF
TRBV10-3	TRBJ2-1	CAISDDYEQFF
TRBV5-1	TRBJ1-1	CASSFASYSRGLGNTEAFF
TRBV9	TRBJ1-2	CASSVVARGGYTF
TRBV4-1	TRBJ1-2	CASSQFAGQGWEGYTF
TRBV23-1	TRBJ2-4	CASSQSGTRVSGGTKNIQYF
TRBV15	TRBJ1-2	CATSRAEQGYGYTF
TRBV3-1/TRBV3-2	TRBJ1-1	CASSKVTGTGYDTEAFF
TRBV3-1/TRBV3-2	TRBJ2-7	CASSHSLEQYF
TRBV6-1	TRBJ2-2	CASSEIPFRASNTGELFF
TRBV23-1	TRBJ1-5	CASKTGGIGYSNQPQHF
TRBV5-1	TRBJ2-7	CASSLQGDYEQYF
TRBV27	TRBJ2-7	CASSFSGTYEQYF
TRBV27	TRBJ1-2	CARCTGEFKIYGYTF
TRBV11-3	TRBJ2-1	CASSLASGLAGNEQFF
TRBV28	TRBJ2-5	CASSFRTSGRRETQYF
TRBV5-1	TRBJ1-1	CASSLEAGMNTEAFF
TRBV7-6	TRBJ2-5	CASSLGPPGLAGGEYQETQYF
TRBV30	TRBJ1-1	CAWSVMKSTEAFF
TRBV5-1	TRBJ2-7	CASSLMTATLYEQYF
TRBV30	TRBJ1-5	CAWSDQGRNQPQHF
TRBV18	TRBJ1-1	CASSPMGGTEAFF
TRBV7-2	TRBJ2-3	CASSEDGVRGDTQYF
TRBV6-5	TRBJ2-5	CASSARLDRAETQYF
TRBV29-1	TRBJ1-1	CSVERGGTEAFF
TRBV7-9	TRBJ2-5	CASSFSSGHQETQYF
TRBV28	TRBJ1-1	CASSFFLGGRGTEAFF
TRBV12-3/TRBV12-4	TRBJ1-2	CASRPTESYGYTF
TRBV2	TRBJ2-3	CASRGTTSGGGNTQYF
TRBV28	TRBJ1-1	CASSLRQVSMNTEAFF